Shown below are 21 T cell receptor beta chains from a single sample sequenced in a study of blood T cells in healthy people across ages. Combining a sample-barcoded 5' primer with a J-beta primer mix, a second PCR ran for about 7 to 12 cycles. MiXCR was run by TCRdb on the 5' RACE reads, yielding one entry per CDR3 protein. The table lists some 890,000 distinct CDR3 sequences, about 29% of them singletons. The sample was also reused in another study, on T cells of mothers and their children.

Input material: blood. The receptor set was obtained from a middle-aged woman in good health.

Of note for this clonotype: Since a much larger clone is just one base distant, this may be a read error. The rearrangement uses TRBV6-4 and TRBJ2-1; 9 nucleotides match TRBD1. Germline V lookup: CDR1 MRHNA, CDR2 SNTAGT. The CDR3 has 14 amino acids. With 5 bases clipped from V and 8 bases from J, the junction kept 7 bases outside the gene matches. CDR3 in DNA: TGTGCCAGCAGTCGGACAGGGGAGGGCGATGAGCAGTTCTTC. Translating it yields CASSRTGEGDEQFF.

This clonotype was recorded many times. The rearrangement joins TRBV12-3 or TRBV12-4 to TRBJ2-7, with 9 positions matching TRBD1. CDR3 length: 14 residues. The trim removed 8 bases at V and 0 bases at J, leaving 5 bases unmatched. The CDR3 here is CASRDRAPSYEQYF. The CDR3 region has the DNA TGTGCCAGCCGGGACAGGGCCCCCTCCTACGAGCAGTACTTC.

This rearrangement joins TRBV16 to TRBJ1-1; no definite D call. Trimming cost V 5 bases and J 0 bases, with 10 bases left between them. Germline V lookup: CDR1 KGHSY, CDR2 FQNENV. This CDR3 has 14 residues. The CDR3 sequence: CASSEKAVNTEAFF. DNA for the CDR3: TGTGCCAGCAGCGAGAAAGCAGTGAACACTGAAGCTTTCTTT.

This clonotype appeared once. The junction shows a germline mismatch at one end, possibly a read error. The genes are TRBV7-2 and TRBJ1-5, with a possible D match to TRBD1 (6 bases). The CDR3 length is 11 residues. The germline CDR1 and CDR2 sequences are SGHTA and FQGNSA. CDR3 residues: CAIGGNRPQHF. The CDR3 nucleotides are TGTGCCATAGGGGGTAATCGGCCCCAGCATTTT. The whole variable domain, remainder taken from reference TRBV7-2 and TRBJ1-5, is GAGVSQSPSNKVTEKGKDVELRCDPISGHTALYWYRQSLGQGLEFLIYFQGNSAPDKSGLPSDRFSAERTGGSVSTLTIQRTQQEDSAVYLCAIGGNRPQHFGDGTRLSIL.

The chain links TRBV7-9 to TRBJ2-6, with D hard to call. The CDR3 length is 14 residues. Trimming left V 5 bases short and J 4 bases short, with 9 bases between. Germline assignment: CDR1 SEHNR and CDR2 FQNEAQ (reference sequence). The CDR3 here is CASSHPEGANVLTF. CDR3 nucleotide sequence: TGTGCCAGCAGCCACCCTGAAGGGGCCAACGTCCTGACTTTC.

This clonotype was observed a few times. This rearrangement joins TRBV27 to TRBJ2-6; D is perhaps TRBD1 (7 bases). Trimming took off 5 bases at V and 4 bases at J, with 15 bases between the two ends. The CDR3 is 16 residues long. Germline V gene sequence: CDR1 MNHEY, CDR2 SMNVEV (reference sequence). The CDR3 region has the DNA TGTGCCAGCAGTCCTACAGGGGCGGGAGGGGCCAACGTCCTGACTTTC. Protein product: CASSPTGAGGANVLTF.

Comment on this clonotype: A much larger clone differs from this one at a single base, so this may be a read error. The chain couples TRBV7-2 to TRBJ1-5, with D unclear. The J call may be wrong; the DNA end is better matched by TRBJ2-3. Germline values: CDR1 SGHTA, CDR2 FQGNSA. CDR3 length: 12 amino acids. CDR3 sequence: CASSFSVQPQYF. The CDR3 nucleotides read TGTGCCAGCAGCTTTTCAGTTCAGCCCCAGTATTTT.

This sequence joins TRBV7-2 and TRBJ1-1; TRBD1 might be the D (6 bases). V was trimmed by 5 bases and J by 1 base, leaving 11 bases between them. Per the germline V gene, CDR1 is SGHTA and CDR2 is FQGNSA. This CDR3 is 14 amino acids long. The CDR3 sequence is CASSRQAGNTEAFF. The CDR3 nucleotides read TGTGCCAGCAGCCGACAGGCGGGGAACACTGAAGCTTTCTTT.

This clonotype was observed a few times. Being one base from a much bigger clone, this may be a read error. The chain links TRBV6-2 or TRBV6-3 to TRBJ2-5; 7 nucleotides agree with TRBD1. From germline, CDR1 is MNHEY and CDR2 SVGEGT. The CDR3 runs 15 residues. The trim removed 0 bases at V and 7 bases at J, leaving 8 bases unmatched. The CDR3 bases are TGTGCCAGCAGTTACTCGGACGGGACAGTGGTGACCCAGTACTTC. Translation gives CASSYSDGTVVTQYF.

The sample holds a few counts of this clonotype. The V gene is TRBV7-3, the J gene TRBJ2-1, with D perhaps TRBD2 (5 bases). The V gene's germline CDR1 is SGHTA and CDR2 FQGTGA. The CDR3 is 13 residues long. With 5 bases removed from V and 10 bases from J, the gap between germline ends came to 15 bases. CDR3 in DNA: TGTGCCAGCAGCCAAACTAGTCTGGAAGAGCAGTTCTTC. Translating gives CASSQTSLEEQFF.

This clonotype came up many times. This sequence joins TRBV7-2 and TRBJ2-5; TRBD1 is a possible D gene (5 bases). Germline assignment: CDR1 SGHTA and CDR2 FQGNSA. CDR3 size: 15 residues. Trimming pared 2 bases from V and 4 bases from J, leaving 14 bases between. CDR3 in amino acids: CASSLRQGLGETQYF. The CDR3 region has the DNA TGTGCCAGCAGCTTAAGGCAGGGCCTCGGAGAGACCCAGTACTTC.

This chain uses TRBV27 with TRBJ1-5, with a possible D match to TRBD1 (5 bases). V was cut by 3 bases and J by 7 bases, with 13 bases left in between. Germline V gives CDR1 MNHEY, CDR2 SMNVEV (reference sequence). CDR3 length: 14 residues. The CDR3 DNA reads TGTGCCAGCAGTTTGGGGGGAAGCTTACAGCCCCAGCATTTT. Residues: CASSLGGSLQPQHF.

This clonotype was recorded once. The genes are TRBV5-1 and TRBJ2-1, with 7 bases lining up with TRBD1. This CDR3 spans 15 amino acids. V was pared by 7 bases and J by 1 base, with 8 bases of the junction left unmatched. The germline V gene encodes CDR1 SGHRS and CDR2 YFSETQ. The CDR3: CASGLYRGSYNEQFF. The CDR3 DNA reads TGCGCCAGCGGCCTGTACAGGGGTTCCTACAATGAGCAGTTCTTC.

A few counts support this clonotype. This rearrangement joins TRBV27 to TRBJ1-2, with 9 bases fitting TRBD1. The V gene end was trimmed by 9 bases and the J gene end by 2 bases; junction bases not matched to a gene: 7. The germline gives CDR1 MNHEY, CDR2 SMNVEV (reference sequence). The CDR3 loop spans 14 amino acids. The CDR3 DNA reads TGTGCCAGTGCGCCCGGGACAGGGAACTATGGCTACACCTTC. Its protein product is CASAPGTGNYGYTF.

This clonotype was recorded at least ten times. The rearrangement uses TRBV7-3 and TRBJ2-3; 9 nucleotides match TRBD2. With V trimmed by 4 bases and J by 4 bases, 3 bases remained unmatched. The CDR3 totals 14 residues. CDR1 and CDR2 from the germline V gene are SGHTA and FQGTGA. CDR3 bases: TGTGCCAGCAGCTGGAGCGGGGGGTCAGATACGCAGTATTTT. This sequence encodes CASSWSGGSDTQYF.

About this clonotype itself: A much more abundant neighbour one base away suggests this may be a read error. The chain links TRBV28 to TRBJ2-7; 7 bases are a match to TRBD1. The CDR3 is 16 residues long. After removal of 7 bases from V and 0 bases from J, the junction contained 12 bases not matched to a gene. Germline lookup yields CDR1 MDHEN and CDR2 SYDVKM. In DNA form, the CDR3 reads TGTGCCAGCAAGGATTTACCGGGACAGAGCTCCTACGAGCAGTACTTC. It translates to CASKDLPGQSSYEQYF.

This clonotype was counted at least ten times. A read error may account for a junction end that differs from germline. This chain connects TRBV7-7 to TRBJ2-5; TRBD2 matches 7 bases. The CDR3 extends over 17 amino acids. The V gene's germline CDR1 is SSHAT and CDR2 FNYEAQ (reference sequence). CDR3 sequence reads: CASSPNRGTSSGKTQYF. CDR3 coding DNA: TGTGCTAGCAGTCCTAATCGGGGGACGTCGAGCGGGAAGACCCAGTACTTC.

A few counts support this clonotype. This chain uses TRBV6-5 with TRBJ2-3; the match to TRBD2 covers 7 bases. Unmatched junction bases numbered 12, after V lost 0 bases and J lost 6 bases. Germline-derived CDR1 and CDR2 are MNHEY and SVGAGI. The CDR3 is 17 amino acids. For the CDR3, the DNA is TGTGCCAGCAGTTACTCGAATCAAGCGGGGCCTTTGGATACGCAGTATTTT. Protein sequence: CASSYSNQAGPLDTQYF.

In this sample, this clonotype turned up a few times. The chain links TRBV5-1 to TRBJ2-7; D possibly uses TRBD1 or TRBD2 (5 bases each). The CDR3 consists of 15 residues. Trimming removed 0 bases from V and 2 bases from J, with 12 bases in between. The V gene's germline CDR1 is SGHRS and CDR2 YFSETQ. CDR3 sequence: CASSLGTQGPYEQYF. In DNA, the CDR3 is TGCGCCAGCAGCTTGGGGACCCAGGGACCCTACGAGCAGTACTTC.

This clonotype came up a few times. The chain has TRBV4-3 and TRBJ1-3; D uncertain. The V gene's germline CDR1 is LGHNA and CDR2 YSLEER. V gave up 1 base and J gave up 4 bases, with 2 bases separating them. This CDR3 contains 12 residues. The DNA of the CDR3 is TGCGCCAGCAGCCAAGTGGGAAACACCATATATTTT. It is translated as CASSQVGNTIYF.

As concerns this clonotype: A junction boundary mismatches the germline segment, possibly from a read error. The rearrangement links TRBV29-1 to TRBJ2-3; D might be TRBD1 (6 bases). The CDR3 totals 13 residues. Germline V CDR1 and CDR2: SQVTM, ANQGSEA. The CDR3 DNA sequence: TGCTGCGTTCGTCACAGGGGCACAGATACGCAGTATTTT. Its translation: CCVRHRGTDTQYF.